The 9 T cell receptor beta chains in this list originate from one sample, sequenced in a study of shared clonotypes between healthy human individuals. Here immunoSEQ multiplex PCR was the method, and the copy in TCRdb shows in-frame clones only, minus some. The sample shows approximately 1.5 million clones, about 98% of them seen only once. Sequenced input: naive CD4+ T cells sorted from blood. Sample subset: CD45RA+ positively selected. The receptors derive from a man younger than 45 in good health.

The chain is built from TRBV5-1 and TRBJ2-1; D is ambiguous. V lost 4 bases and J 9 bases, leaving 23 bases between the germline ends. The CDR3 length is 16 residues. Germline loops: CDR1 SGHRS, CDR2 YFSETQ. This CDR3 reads CASSQLRSWLLSEQFF. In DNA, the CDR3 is TGCGCCAGCAGCCAGCTCCGGTCATGGTTGCTTAGTGAGCAGTTCTTC.

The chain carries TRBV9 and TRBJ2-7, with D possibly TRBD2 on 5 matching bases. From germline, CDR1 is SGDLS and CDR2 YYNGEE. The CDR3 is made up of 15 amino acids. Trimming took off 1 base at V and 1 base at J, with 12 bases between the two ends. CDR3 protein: CASSVRDRGSYEQYF. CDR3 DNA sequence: TGTGCCAGCAGCGTAAGGGATCGGGGATCCTACGAGCAGTACTTC.

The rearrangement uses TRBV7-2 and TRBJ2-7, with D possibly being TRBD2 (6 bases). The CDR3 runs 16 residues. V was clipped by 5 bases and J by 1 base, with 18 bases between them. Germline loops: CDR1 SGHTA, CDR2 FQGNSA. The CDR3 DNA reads TGTGCCAGCAGCGCCACCCCGCGGGGACGTTCCTACGAGCAGTACTTC. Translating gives CASSATPRGRSYEQYF. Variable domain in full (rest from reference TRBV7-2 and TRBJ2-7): GAGVSQSPSNKVTEKGKDVELRCDPISGHTALYWYRQSLGQGLEFLIYFQGNSAPDKSGLPSDRFSAERTGGSVSTLTIQRTQQEDSAVYLCASSATPRGRSYEQYFGPGTRLTVT.

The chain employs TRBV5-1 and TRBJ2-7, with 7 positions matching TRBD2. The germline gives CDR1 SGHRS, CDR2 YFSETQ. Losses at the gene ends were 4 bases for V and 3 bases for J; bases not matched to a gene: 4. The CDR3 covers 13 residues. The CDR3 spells CASSEAGLYEQYF. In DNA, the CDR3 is TGCGCCAGCAGCGAAGCGGGACTCTACGAGCAGTACTTC. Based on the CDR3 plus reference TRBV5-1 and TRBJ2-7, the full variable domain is KAGVTQTPRYLIKTRGQQVTLSCSPISGHRSVSWYQQTPGQGLQFLFEYFSETQRNKGNFPGRFSGRQFSNSRSEMNVSTLELGDSALYLCASSEAGLYEQYFGPGTRLTVT.

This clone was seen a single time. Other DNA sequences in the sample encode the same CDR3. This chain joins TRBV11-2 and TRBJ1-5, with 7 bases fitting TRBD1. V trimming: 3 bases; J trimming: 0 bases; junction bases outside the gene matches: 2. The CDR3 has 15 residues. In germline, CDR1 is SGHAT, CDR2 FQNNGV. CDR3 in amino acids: CASSLEGASNQPQHF. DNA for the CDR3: TGTGCCAGCAGCTTGGAGGGGGCTAGCAATCAGCCCCAGCATTTT.

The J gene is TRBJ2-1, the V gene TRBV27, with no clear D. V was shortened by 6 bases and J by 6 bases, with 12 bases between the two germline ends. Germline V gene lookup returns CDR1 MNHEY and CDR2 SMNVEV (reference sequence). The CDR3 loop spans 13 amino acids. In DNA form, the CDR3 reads TGTGCCAGCAGGCCTCTGGGGTCCAATGAGCAGTTCTTC. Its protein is CASRPLGSNEQFF.

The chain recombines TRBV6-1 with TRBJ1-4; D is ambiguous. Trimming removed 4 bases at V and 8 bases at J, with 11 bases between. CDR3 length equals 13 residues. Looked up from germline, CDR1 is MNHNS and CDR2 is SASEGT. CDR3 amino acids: CASSGPRTEKLFF. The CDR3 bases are TGTGCCAGCAGTGGGCCTCGGACGGAAAAACTGTTTTTT.

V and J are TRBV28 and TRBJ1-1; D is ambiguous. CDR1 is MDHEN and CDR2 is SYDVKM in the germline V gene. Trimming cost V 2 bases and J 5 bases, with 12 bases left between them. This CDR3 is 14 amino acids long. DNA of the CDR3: TGTGCCAGCAGTTTAGGGGAAGCGGGTACTGAAGCTTTCTTT. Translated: CASSLGEAGTEAFF. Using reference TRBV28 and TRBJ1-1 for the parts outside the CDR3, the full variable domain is DVKVTQSSRYLVKRTGEKVFLECVQDMDHENMFWYRQDPGLGLRLIYFSYDVKMKEKGDIPEGYSVSREKKERFSLILESASTNQTSMYLCASSLGEAGTEAFFGQGTRLTVV.

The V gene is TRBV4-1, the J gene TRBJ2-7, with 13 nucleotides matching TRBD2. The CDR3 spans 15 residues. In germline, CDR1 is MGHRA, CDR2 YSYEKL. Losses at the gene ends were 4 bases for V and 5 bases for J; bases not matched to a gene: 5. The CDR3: CASSLLAGGFNEQYF. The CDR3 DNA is TGCGCCAGCAGCCTACTAGCGGGAGGGTTCAACGAGCAGTACTTC.